The sequence of this TCR beta chain was determined in a study of regulatory T cells in long-lasting Graves disease (dated by TCRdb to 2020 to 2023). Context from the whole study: Patients with newly diagnosed Graves' disease had been on antithyroid drugs for under 3 months. Peripheral blood TCR sequencing and RNA sequencing compared persistent Graves' disease patients with newly diagnosed Graves' disease patients. The study took place in China and was registered as a clinical trial. A total of roughly 33 samples underwent TCR sequencing: some 13 from persistent and about 20 from newly diagnosed Graves' disease patients.

Points on this clonotype: Its antigen remains unidentified. Base qualities are missing; no much larger clone stands one base away.

Overall study outcomes, separate from this receptor: Lower TCR Shannon entropy and fewer highly expanded clones were observed in persistent Graves' disease patients than in newly diagnosed patients, which suggested clonal expansion. Sequencing and analysis were restricted to the TCR beta chain. The authors noted that the small sample size was a limitation that may lower accuracy. Because the primary lesion, thyroid tissue, could not be accessed, the study looked at peripheral blood alone. Persistent disease showed preferential use of TRBV28, TRBJ1-2 and TRBJ2-5, whereas newly diagnosed disease favored TRBV20-1 and TRBJ2-1. Patients with persistent disease shared more public clonotypes (around 2,500) than newly diagnosed patients did (about 1,000).

The method behind the library was multiplex PCR. These reads were obtained on an Illumina HiSeq 4000. iRepertoire HTBI primers and Arm-PCR amplification of CDR3 regions were used to construct TCR beta libraries. PCR products were gel purified before sequencing. Per the authors' processing: Gene usage analysis of CDR3 amino acid clonotypes relied on the approximately 62 TRBV and about 15 TRBJ segments identified across samples. COPE and FqMerger were used to merge the filtered high-quality paired reads into contigs. BLAST was used to align contigs to IMGT TRBV, TRBD and TRBJ reference genes, with CDR3 defined following IMGT. Any clonotype with a frequency above 0.1% was counted as a highly expanded clone. Shannon entropy served as the measure of repertoire diversity, while the Gini coefficient captured V-J evenness. A clonotype was considered public if more than one individual shared it. Starting from the raw public reads, TCRdb applied fastp trimming at Q25, assembled clones with MiXCR and retained in-frame beta chains. One record per CDR3 amino acid sequence lists the most common genes and DNA. The V and J calls and clone size are TCRdb's, not the authors'. This sample is represented by about 350,000 distinct CDR3 sequences; 16% of them were singletons. Roughly 27% of the sample comes from the top ten.

The intended sense of this specimen's time point label: newly diagnosed GD, antithyroid drugs for less than 3 months. For both TCR sequencing and RNA sequencing, RNA was extracted from PBMCs using TRIzol. Graves' disease was diagnosed according to American Thyroid Association guidelines. The patients came from an endocrinology department in Xi'an, China. Each patient gave about 9.1 milliliters of peripheral blood, collected in an EDTA anticoagulant tube. PBMCs were isolated by Ficoll Paque Plus density gradient separation without further T cell sorting. An Agilent 2100 Bioanalyzer and agarose gel were used to check RNA quality, while a NanoDrop 2000 measured RNA concentration. CDR1 is given as SGHRS and CDR2 as YFSETQ, both from the germline V gene. Taken from cysteine to phenylalanine, the CDR3 has 14 residues. Solely the CDR3 DNA is kept, with 42 bases framed from the first base. Deletion took 5 bases off V and 3 bases off J, with a span of 11 bases between the germline ends.

The data also belong to a second study, concerning T cells in Graves' hyperthyroidism and ophthalmopathy. According to the second study: A patient counted as having stable Graves' hyperthyroidism if no progression to ophthalmopathy occurred over 18 months of follow-up. The hyperthyroidism patients were between 18 and 65 years old and newly diagnosed, with a disease duration of less than 2 months. Patients with uncontrolled infections, other autoimmune diseases, pregnancy or lactation were excluded. Diagnoses were established on the basis of clinical symptoms, serum thyroxine and TRAb, thyroid ultrasound, and orbital computed tomography. For the first round of RT-PCR on the TCR CDR3, the HTBI primer set was used together with the Qiagen OneStep RT-PCR kit. Most expanded thyroid clonotypes (frequency above 0.001) were also detected in blood, a finding suggesting that blood repertoires may reflect thyroid immune responses. A 13 V-J signature model separated ophthalmopathy from stable hyperthyroidism, with roughly 88% sensitivity and roughly 81% specificity in cross-validation and 80%/75% in testing. In validation, the model predicted progression to ophthalmopathy a median of around 6.5 months before onset, with around 70% sensitivity and roughly 79% specificity. TCR V-J signatures able to tell the groups apart were searched for in a discovery cohort of approximately 95 patients, of whom more than 40 had Graves' ophthalmopathy and about 55 had stable Graves' hyperthyroidism. An independent validation cohort of fewer than 20 hyperthyroidism patients and more than 15 patients who later progressed to ophthalmopathy tested prospective prediction of ophthalmopathy. The 100 discovery patients were divided at random into training and test sets in a 7:3 ratio. Thyroid tissue and blood T-cell repertoires from roughly six Graves' hyperthyroidism patients were also compared in the study. Once sampling was done, hyperthyroidism patients were given methimazole at a starting dose of 30 mg daily, whereas ophthalmopathy patients were given high-dose intravenous methylprednisolone. Libraries were constructed in a second round of multiplex PCR, after which size selection and purification were performed. The libraries were sequenced on an Illumina HiSeq2000 using paired-end 100 bp reads. SOAPnuke was used to process the raw data, removing reads that contained adapters or uncalled bases, had a mean Phred below 15, or lacked an exact match to the constant primer or identifier. COPE v1.2.5 was used to merge the high-quality paired reads, and each unique nucleotide sequence was defined as a clonotype. MiTCR v1.1 was used to align the clonotypes against IMGT TRBV, TRBD and TRBJ reference segments. Analysis was restricted to V-J combinations with a frequency above 0.0001, which covered 98% to 99.2% of repertoires. A TCS score was defined as the ratio of F50 (clonal expansion) to E x V (chaos), with BLOSUM62-based TCRdist applied between CDR3 peptides within each V-J. Welch's t-statistics and random forest reduced around 510 V-J features to about 12, which were used in a naive Bayes classifier (R e1071). No statistical method was used to set the sample size in advance, and investigators knew the group allocation. The paper reports TCR Vbeta CDR3 sequencing of some 140 peripheral blood samples: approximately 41 ophthalmopathy, under 80 hyperthyroidism and approximately 17 progressor patients.

This receptor was obtained from a middle-aged man with Graves disease. Donor details come from another sample of the same person, matched by shared clones. The input for sequencing was peripheral blood mononuclear cells (PBMCs), taken at new diagnosis, from a patient treated with antithyroid drugs. This receptor chain uses TRBV5-1 and TRBJ1-4; the D gene is unclear. The CDR3 loop reads CASSFGRPNEKLFF. The nucleotides are TGCGCCAGCAGTTTCGGGCGGCCTAATGAAAAACTGTTTTTT.